The clone carrying this T cell receptor (beta chain) was seen at least ten times. Its specificity is not known. These data originate in a study of T cells in Graves' hyperthyroidism and ophthalmopathy. The V end lost 1 base, the J end lost 3 bases, and 16 bases lay between the germline ends. This CDR3 is 17 amino acids long. Germline V gene lookup returns CDR1 SGHTA and CDR2 FQGNSA. Study observations and caveats: The blood repertoire included most of the expanded thyroid clonotypes above 0.001. In validation, the model predicted ophthalmopathy. These predictions came a median about 6.5 months before onset.

Amplification yielded TCR beta CDR3 regions, with RNA transcripts as the source. First-round RT-PCR with HTBI primers amplified the TCR CDR3 region. A single record per CDR3 protein comes from TCRdb applying MiXCR to the multiplex PCR reads. The sample yields around 350,000 distinct CDR3 sequences, 20% to 25% seen once. Sequenced input: blood. This chain uses TRBV7-2 with TRBJ2-1; the D gene is possibly TRBD2 (6 bases). The receptor was derived from a man in his fifties or sixties with Graves' hyperthyroidism. CDR3 region: CASSLEVAALIYNEQFF. CDR3 nucleotide sequence: TGTGCCAGCAGCTTAGAGGTAGCGGCGTTGATCTACAATGAGCAGTTCTTC.